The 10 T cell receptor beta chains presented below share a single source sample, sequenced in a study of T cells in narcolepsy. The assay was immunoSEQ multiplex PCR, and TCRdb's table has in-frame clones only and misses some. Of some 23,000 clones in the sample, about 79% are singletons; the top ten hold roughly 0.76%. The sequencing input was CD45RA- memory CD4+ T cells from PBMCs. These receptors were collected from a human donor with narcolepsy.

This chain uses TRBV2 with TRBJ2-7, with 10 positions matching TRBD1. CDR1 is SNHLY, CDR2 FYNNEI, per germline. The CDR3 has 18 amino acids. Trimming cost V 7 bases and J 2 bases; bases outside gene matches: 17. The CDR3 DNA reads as TGTGCCAGCAATCTGCCGGGACAGGGGCACTACGTTACCTACGAGCAGTACTTC. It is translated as CASNLPGQGHYVTYEQYF.

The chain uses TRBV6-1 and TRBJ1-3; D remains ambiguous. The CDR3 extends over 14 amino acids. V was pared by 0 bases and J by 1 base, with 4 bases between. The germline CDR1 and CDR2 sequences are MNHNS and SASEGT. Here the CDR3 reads CASSEAGSGNTIYF. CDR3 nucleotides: TGTGCCAGCAGTGAAGCGGGGTCTGGAAACACCATATATTTT.

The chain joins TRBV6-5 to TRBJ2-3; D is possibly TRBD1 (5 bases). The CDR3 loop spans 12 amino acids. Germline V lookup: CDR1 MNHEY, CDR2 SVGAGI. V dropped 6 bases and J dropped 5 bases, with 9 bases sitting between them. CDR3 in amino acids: CASRETEDTQYF. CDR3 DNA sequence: TGTGCCAGCAGAGAGACAGAAGATACGCAGTATTTT.

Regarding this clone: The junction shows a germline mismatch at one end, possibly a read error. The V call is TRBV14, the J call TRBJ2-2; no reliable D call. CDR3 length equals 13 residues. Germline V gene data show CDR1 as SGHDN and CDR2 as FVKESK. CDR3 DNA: TGTGCCAGCAGTCAAGTGAGGACCGGGGAGCTGTTTTTT. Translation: CASSQVRTGELFF.

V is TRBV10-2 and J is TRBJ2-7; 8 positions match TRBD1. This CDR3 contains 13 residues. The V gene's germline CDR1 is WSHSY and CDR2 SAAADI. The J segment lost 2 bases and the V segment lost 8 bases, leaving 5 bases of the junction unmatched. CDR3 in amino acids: CASAQTGAYEQYF. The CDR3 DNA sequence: TGCGCCAGCGCCCAGACAGGGGCCTACGAGCAGTACTTC.

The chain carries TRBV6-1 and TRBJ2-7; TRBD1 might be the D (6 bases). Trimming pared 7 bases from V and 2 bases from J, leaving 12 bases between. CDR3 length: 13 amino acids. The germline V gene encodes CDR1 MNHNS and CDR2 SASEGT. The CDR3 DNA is TGTGCCAGCAAAACAGGGACGACCTACGAGCAGTACTTC. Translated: CASKTGTTYEQYF.

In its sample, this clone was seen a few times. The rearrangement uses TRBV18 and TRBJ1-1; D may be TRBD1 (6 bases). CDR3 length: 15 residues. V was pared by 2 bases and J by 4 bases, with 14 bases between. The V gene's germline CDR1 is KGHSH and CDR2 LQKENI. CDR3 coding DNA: TGTGCCAGCTCACCAAACGCAGGGGCTTCCACTGAAGCTTTCTTT. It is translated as CASSPNAGASTEAFF.

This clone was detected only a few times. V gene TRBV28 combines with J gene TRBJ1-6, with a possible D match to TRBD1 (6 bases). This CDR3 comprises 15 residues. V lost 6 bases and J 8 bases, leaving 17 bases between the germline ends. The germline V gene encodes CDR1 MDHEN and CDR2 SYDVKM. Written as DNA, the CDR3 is TGTGCCAGCAGCGTACGTCAGACAGGTGATTCACCCCTCCACTTT. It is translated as CASSVRQTGDSPLHF.

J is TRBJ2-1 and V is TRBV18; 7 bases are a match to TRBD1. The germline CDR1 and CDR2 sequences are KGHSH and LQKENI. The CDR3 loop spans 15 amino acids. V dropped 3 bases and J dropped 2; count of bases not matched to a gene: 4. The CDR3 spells CASSPGQDTYNEQFF. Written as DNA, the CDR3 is TGTGCCAGCTCACCCGGACAGGATACCTACAATGAGCAGTTCTTC.

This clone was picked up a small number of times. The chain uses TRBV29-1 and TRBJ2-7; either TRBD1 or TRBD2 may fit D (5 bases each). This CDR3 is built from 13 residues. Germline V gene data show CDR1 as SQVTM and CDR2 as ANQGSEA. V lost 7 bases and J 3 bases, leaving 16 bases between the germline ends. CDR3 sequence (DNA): TGCAGCGGGAAACGGGACGGCCACTACGAGCAGTACTTC. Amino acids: CSGKRDGHYEQYF.